These T cell receptor beta chains were read from a single sample in a study of cytomegalovirus exposure and HLA in healthy donors. Assay: immunoSEQ multiplex PCR; the TCRdb copy retains only in-frame clones and omits some. The data show about 240,000 clones, approximately 86% seen once. Sequenced sample: PBMCs. The origin of the receptors is a woman aged 30 to 39 in good health and CMV-seropositive. Both conserved end residues are part of each CDR3. Each record gives: clone size, V gene, J gene, CDR3 protein. Rows give clone size only sometimes, using once, few, many, or a class for an expanded clone.

abundance: few; v_gene: TRBV6-4; j_gene: TRBJ2-1; CDR3aa: CASSPDRSYNEQFF
abundance: NA; v_gene: TRBV18; j_gene: TRBJ1-4; CDR3aa: CASSPNPGVTNEKLFF
abundance: NA; v_gene: TRBV5-1; j_gene: TRBJ2-1; CDR3aa: CASSRGLAGVGYNEQFF
abundance: few; v_gene: TRBV21-1; j_gene: TRBJ2-2; CDR3aa: CASSKRRAGANTGELFF
abundance: few; v_gene: TRBV10-1; j_gene: TRBJ2-3; CDR3aa: CASSESGRTDTQYF
abundance: NA; v_gene: TRBV6-1; j_gene: TRBJ2-1; CDR3aa: CASSGRTYNEQFF
abundance: NA; v_gene: TRBV28; j_gene: TRBJ2-3; CDR3aa: CASSFWVEREHPDTQYF
abundance: few; v_gene: TRBV12-2; j_gene: TRBJ2-7; CDR3aa: CASRLTQGGEQYF
abundance: NA; v_gene: TRBV6-1; j_gene: TRBJ1-2; CDR3aa: CASSESGMFYGYTF
abundance: NA; v_gene: TRBV5-1; j_gene: TRBJ1-1; CDR3aa: CASSSRPTGMNTEAFF
abundance: NA; v_gene: TRBV2; j_gene: TRBJ1-3; CDR3aa: CASSSVMQASSGNTIYF
abundance: NA; v_gene: TRBV28; j_gene: TRBJ2-3; CDR3aa: CASTILGTGGNTQYF